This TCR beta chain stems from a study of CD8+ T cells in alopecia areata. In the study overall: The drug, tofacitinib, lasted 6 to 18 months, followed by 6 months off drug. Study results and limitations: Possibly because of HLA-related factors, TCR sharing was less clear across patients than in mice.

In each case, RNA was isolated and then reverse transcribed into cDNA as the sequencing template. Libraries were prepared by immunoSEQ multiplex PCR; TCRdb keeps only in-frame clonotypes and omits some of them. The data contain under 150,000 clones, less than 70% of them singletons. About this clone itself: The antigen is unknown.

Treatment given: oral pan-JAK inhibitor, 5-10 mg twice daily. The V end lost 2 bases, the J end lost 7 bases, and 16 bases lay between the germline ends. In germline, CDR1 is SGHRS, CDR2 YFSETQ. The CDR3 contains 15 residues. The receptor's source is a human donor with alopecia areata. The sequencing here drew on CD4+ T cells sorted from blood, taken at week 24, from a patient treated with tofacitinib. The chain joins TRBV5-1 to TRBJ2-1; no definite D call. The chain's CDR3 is CASSFSGQAGNEQFF. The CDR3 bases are TGCGCCAGCAGCTTCTCCGGCCAGGCTGGGAATGAGCAGTTCTTC.